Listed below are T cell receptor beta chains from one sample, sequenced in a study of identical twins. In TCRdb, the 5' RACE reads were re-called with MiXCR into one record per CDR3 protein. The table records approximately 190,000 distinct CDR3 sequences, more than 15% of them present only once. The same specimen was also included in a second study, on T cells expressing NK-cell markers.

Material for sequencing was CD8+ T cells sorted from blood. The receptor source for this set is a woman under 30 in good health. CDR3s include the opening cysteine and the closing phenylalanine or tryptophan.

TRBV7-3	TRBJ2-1	CASSSSASGGNEQFF
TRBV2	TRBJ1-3	CASRPYGGSGNTIYF
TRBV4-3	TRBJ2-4	CASSQGVADLESIQYF
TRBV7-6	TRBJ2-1	CASSLIGWNEQFF
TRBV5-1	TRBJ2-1	CASSLAPAGFVGNEQFF
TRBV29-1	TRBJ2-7	CSGRDRAYEQYF
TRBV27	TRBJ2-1	CASRLGGREQFF
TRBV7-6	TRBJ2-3	CASSPGLVTDTQYF
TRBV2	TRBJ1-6	CASKGGTDSYNSPLHF
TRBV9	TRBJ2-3	CASSVAELASDTQYF
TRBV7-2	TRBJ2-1	CASSFGISEFF
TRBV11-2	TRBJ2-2	CASKGNTGELFF
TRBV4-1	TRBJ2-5	CASSQALHQETQYF
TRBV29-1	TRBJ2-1	CGSRTNEQFF
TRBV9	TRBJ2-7	CASSVEGSGAYEQYF
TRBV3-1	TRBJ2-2	CASSQGPGAGELFF
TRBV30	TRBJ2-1	CAWSVGDEQFF
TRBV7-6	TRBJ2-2	CASSSTGTVNTGELFF
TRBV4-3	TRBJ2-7	CASSIGASGGSYEQYF
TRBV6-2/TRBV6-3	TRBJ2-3	CASSWSGSADTQYF
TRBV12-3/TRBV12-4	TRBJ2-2	CASSLTGFDGELFF
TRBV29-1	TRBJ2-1	CSVELAGNEQFF
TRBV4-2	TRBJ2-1	CASSQAWDPDDEQFF
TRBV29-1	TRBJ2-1	CSVDYDLKWGEQFF
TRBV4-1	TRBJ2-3	CASSQEGPGDTQYF
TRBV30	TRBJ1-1	CAWSDLWNTEAFF
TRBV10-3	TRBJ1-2	CATHPTGNLVNGYTF
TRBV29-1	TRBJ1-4	CSASLGDSGEKLFF
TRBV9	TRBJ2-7	CASSVVGSGNGEQYF
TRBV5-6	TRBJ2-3	CASSLPGATDTQYF
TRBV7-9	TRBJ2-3	CASSYLEGGTQYF
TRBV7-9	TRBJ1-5	CASSLGARGEGNQPQHF
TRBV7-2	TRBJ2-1	CASSSPFVDEQFF
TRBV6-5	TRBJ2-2	CASSYSGENTGELFF
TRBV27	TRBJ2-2	CASRRAGGPHTGELVF
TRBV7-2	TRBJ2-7	CASSLDGPYEQYF
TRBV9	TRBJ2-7	CASSVEGTVIYEQYF
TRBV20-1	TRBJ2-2	CSAKLAGGGTGELFF
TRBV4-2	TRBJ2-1	CASSQSDSFNNEQFF
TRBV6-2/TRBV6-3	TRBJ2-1	CASSYNTPSLKDEQFF
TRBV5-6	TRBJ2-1	CASRNTLGREQFF
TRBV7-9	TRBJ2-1	CASSLAVDEQFF